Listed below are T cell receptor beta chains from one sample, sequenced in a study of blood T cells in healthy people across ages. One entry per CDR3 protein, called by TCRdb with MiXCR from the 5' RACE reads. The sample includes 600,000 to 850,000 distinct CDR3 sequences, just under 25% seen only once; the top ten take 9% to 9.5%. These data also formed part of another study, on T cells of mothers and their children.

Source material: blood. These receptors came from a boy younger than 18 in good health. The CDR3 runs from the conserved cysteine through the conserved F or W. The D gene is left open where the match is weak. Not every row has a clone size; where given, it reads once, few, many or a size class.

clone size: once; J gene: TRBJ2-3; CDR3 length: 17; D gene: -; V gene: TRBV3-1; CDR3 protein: CASSLIGWAHGADTQYF; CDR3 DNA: TGTGCCAGCAGCCTGATCGGCTGGGCTCACGGCGCAGATACGCAGTATTTT
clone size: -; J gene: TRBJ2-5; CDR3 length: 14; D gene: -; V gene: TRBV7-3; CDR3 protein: CASSSSGDSGTQYF; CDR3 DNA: TGTGCCAGCAGCTCCTCGGGGGATTCTGGGACCCAGTACTTC
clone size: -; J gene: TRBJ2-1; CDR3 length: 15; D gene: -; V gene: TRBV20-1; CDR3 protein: CSAWRRAQNSNEQFF; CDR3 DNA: TGCAGTGCTTGGCGTAGGGCCCAAAACAGCAATGAGCAGTTCTTC
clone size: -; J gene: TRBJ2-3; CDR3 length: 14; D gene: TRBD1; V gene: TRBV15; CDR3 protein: CATRRDRGEDTQYF; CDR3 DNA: TGTGCCACCAGGCGGGACAGGGGGGAAGATACGCAGTATTTT
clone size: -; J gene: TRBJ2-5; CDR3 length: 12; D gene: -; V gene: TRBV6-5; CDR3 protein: CASSWPQETQYF; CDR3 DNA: TGTGCCAGCAGTTGGCCGCAGGAGACCCAGTACTTC
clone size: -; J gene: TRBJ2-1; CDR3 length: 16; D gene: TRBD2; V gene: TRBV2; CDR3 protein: CASSEAMGLVYHEQFF; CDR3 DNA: TGTGCCAGCAGTGAAGCGATGGGACTAGTTTACCATGAGCAGTTCTTC
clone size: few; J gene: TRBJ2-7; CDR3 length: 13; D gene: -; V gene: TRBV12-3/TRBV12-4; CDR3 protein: CASNRDPNYEQYF; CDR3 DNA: TGTGCCAGCAACCGGGACCCTAACTACGAGCAGTACTTC
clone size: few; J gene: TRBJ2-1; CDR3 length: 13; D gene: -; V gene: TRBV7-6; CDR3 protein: CASSLSENNEQFF; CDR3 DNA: TGTGCCAGCAGCTTATCTGAGAACAATGAGCAGTTCTTC
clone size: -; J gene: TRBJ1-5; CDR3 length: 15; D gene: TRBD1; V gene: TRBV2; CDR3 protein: CASRDRTLSNQPQHF; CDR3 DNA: TGTGCCAGCAGGGACAGGACCCTAAGCAATCAGCCCCAGCATTTT
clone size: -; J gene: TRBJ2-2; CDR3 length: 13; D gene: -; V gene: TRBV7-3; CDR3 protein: CASSRPGTGELFF; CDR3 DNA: TGTGCCAGCAGCCGCCCCGGTACCGGGGAGCTGTTTTTT
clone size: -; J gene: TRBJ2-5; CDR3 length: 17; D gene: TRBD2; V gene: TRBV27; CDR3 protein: CASSPQTSGGASETQYF; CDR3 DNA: TGTGCCAGCAGTCCACAGACTAGCGGGGGGGCCAGTGAGACCCAGTACTTC
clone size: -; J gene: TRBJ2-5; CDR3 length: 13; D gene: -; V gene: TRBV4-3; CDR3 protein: CASRERGKGTQYF; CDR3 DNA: TGCGCCAGCAGGGAGAGAGGGAAGGGGACCCAGTACTTC
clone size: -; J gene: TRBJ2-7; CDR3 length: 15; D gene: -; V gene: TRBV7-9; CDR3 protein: CASSLVKPDPYEQYF; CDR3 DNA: TGTGCCAGCAGCTTAGTCAAGCCAGATCCCTACGAGCAGTACTTC